The 25 T cell receptor beta chains reported below all come from one sample, sequenced in a study of blood T cell repertoires in COVID-19. Assay used: immunoSEQ multiplex PCR; TCRdb lists only in-frame clones, some missing. The sample has under 100,000 clones; around 85% are singletons. The specimen sequenced was peripheral blood. Receptor source: a woman older than 75 with COVID-19, enrolled during active disease.

The chain recombines TRBV10-3 with TRBJ2-5, with 13 bases lining up with TRBD2. V was clipped by 5 bases and J by 4 bases; unmatched bases: 4. CDR1 is ENHRY, CDR2 SYGVKD, per germline. This CDR3 comprises 15 residues. The CDR3 here is CAISRTSGSGETQYF. The CDR3, as DNA: TGTGCCATCAGTAGGACTAGCGGGAGCGGAGAGACCCAGTACTTC.

In DNA, the CDR3 is TGTGCCAGCAGCCTTACTAGCGGCCGAGACGAGCAGTACTTC. It encodes CASSLTSGRDEQYF. The rearrangement uses TRBV3-1 (or the pseudogene TRBV3-2) and TRBJ2-7; TRBD2 matches at 8 bases. The V and J ends lost 4 bases and 5 bases, in that order; junction bases with no gene match: 7. The CDR3 is 14 residues long. Germline values: CDR1 LGHDT, CDR2 YNNKEL (reference sequence).

The genes are TRBV20-1 and TRBJ2-5; the match to TRBD2 covers 9 bases. Germline V gives CDR1 DFQATT, CDR2 SNEGSKA (reference sequence). V gave up 3 bases and J gave up 3 bases; unmatched junction bases: 5. The CDR3 is made up of 14 amino acids. The chain's CDR3 is CSASLAGREETQYF. DNA for the CDR3: TGCAGTGCTAGTCTAGCGGGGCGCGAAGAGACCCAGTACTTC.

The CDR3, as DNA: TGTGCCAGCAGCTTAGCCGGGACAGGGGGCGTGCAGTACTTC. The encoded protein is CASSLAGTGGVQYF. The chain uses TRBV7-9 and TRBJ2-7; TRBD1 agrees at 12 bases. Germline CDR1 and CDR2: SEHNR and FQNEAQ (reference sequence). The length of the CDR3 is 14 residues. V lost 0 bases, J lost 9 bases, and 3 bases stayed unmatched.

The chain joins TRBV19 to TRBJ1-2, with D hard to call. The CDR3 spans 14 residues. The germline gives CDR1 LNHDA, CDR2 SQIVND (reference sequence). Trimming shortened V by 4 bases and J by 1 base, and 10 bases separated the two germline ends. As DNA, the CDR3 is TGTGCCAGTAGTACCCTCGGGAGTAACTATGGCTACACCTTC. Amino acid sequence: CASSTLGSNYGYTF. The full variable domain, completed using reference TRBV19 and TRBJ1-2, is DGGITQSPKYLFRKEGQNVTLSCEQNLNHDAMYWYRQDPGQGLRLIYYSQIVNDFQKGDIAEGYSVSREKKESFPLTVTSAQKNPTAFYLCASSTLGSNYGYTFGSGTRLTVV.

The rearrangement uses TRBV19 and TRBJ1-5, with 7 bases fitting TRBD1. V trimming: 7 bases; J trimming: 2 bases; junction bases outside the gene matches: 11. Germline CDR1 reads LNHDA; CDR2 reads SQIVND (reference sequence). The CDR3 covers 16 residues. This chain's CDR3 is CASMTLYRGRNQPQHF. The CDR3 DNA reads TGTGCCAGTATGACCTTGTACAGGGGACGCAATCAGCCCCAGCATTTT.

CDR3 nucleotide sequence: TGTGCCAGCAGCCCAGCGGGGGGAGGAAACACCATATATTTT. It encodes CASSPAGGGNTIYF. This sequence joins TRBV7-2 and TRBJ1-3, with D maybe TRBD1 (5 bases). V gave up 5 bases and J gave up 4 bases, with 12 bases separating them. In germline, CDR1 is SGHTA, CDR2 FQGNSA. This CDR3 spans 14 amino acids.

CDR3 DNA: TGTGCCAGCAGCTCACGGTCTGCGGGAGTTGTTGAGCAGTTCTTC. Translated: CASSSRSAGVVEQFF. The rearrangement links TRBV7-3 to TRBJ2-1, with TRBD2 matching 7 bases. Trimming removed 4 bases from V and 9 bases from J; junction bases left unmatched: 12. This CDR3 is 15 amino acids long. The germline gives CDR1 SGHTA, CDR2 FQGTGA.

The chain employs TRBV5-4 and TRBJ1-1; D unresolved. Germline assignment: CDR1 SGHNT and CDR2 YYREEE (reference sequence). V was shortened by 0 bases and J by 2 bases, with 8 bases between the two germline ends. CDR3 length: 14 amino acids. CDR3: CASSLDQANTEAFF. The CDR3 coding sequence is TGTGCCAGCAGCTTGGACCAGGCAAACACTGAAGCTTTCTTT.

This clone came up a few times. V usage is TRBV14 and J usage is TRBJ1-6, with a tentative D call TRBD1 (6 bases). The V gene lost 4 bases and the J gene lost 4 bases, with 11 bases spanning the gap. The CDR3 has 15 residues. Germline assignment: CDR1 SGHDN and CDR2 FVKESK. In nucleotides, the CDR3 is TGTGCCAGCAGCCCTATAACAGGGTATAATTCACCCCTCCACTTT. The encoded protein is CASSPITGYNSPLHF.

The chain uses TRBV5-1 and TRBJ2-7, with 11 positions matching TRBD2. Trimming cost V 4 bases and J 6 bases; bases outside gene matches: 9. This CDR3 spans 15 amino acids. Germline V gene sequence: CDR1 SGHRS, CDR2 YFSETQ. The CDR3 is CASSRVLAGDGEQYF. Written as DNA, the CDR3 is TGCGCCAGCAGCCGAGTACTAGCGGGAGACGGCGAGCAGTACTTC.

The CDR3 coding sequence is TGTGCCTGGAGTGCAGTATTTGGAAACACCATATATTTT. Protein: CAWSAVFGNTIYF. V gene TRBV30 combines with J gene TRBJ1-3, with no clear D. Trimming stripped 1 base from V and 3 bases from J, with 7 bases between. The CDR3 has 13 amino acids. Germline loops: CDR1 GTSNPN, CDR2 SVGIG (reference sequence).

The rearrangement links TRBV18 to TRBJ1-3; the D is unclear. Germline values: CDR1 KGHSH, CDR2 LQKENI. Trimming removed 1 base at V and 1 base at J, with 11 bases between. This CDR3 spans 16 amino acids. CDR3 loop: CASSPLARKSGNTIYF. The CDR3 bases are TGTGCCAGCTCACCACTTGCTAGAAAGTCTGGAAACACCATATATTTT.

This clone was detected only a few times. This sequence joins TRBV7-3 and TRBJ2-1; TRBD2 matches 8 bases. The CDR3 loop spans 14 amino acids. J was trimmed by 5 bases and V by 5 bases; bases with no gene match: 5. Germline V lookup: CDR1 SGHTA, CDR2 FQGTGA. CDR3 sequence (DNA): TGTGCCAGCAGCCTGGCGGGAGGCAACAATGAGCAGTTCTTC. Protein sequence: CASSLAGGNNEQFF.

The CDR3 nucleotides read TGCAGCGTTTCTCGACCCGGGGATAACTACTACGAGCAGTACTTC. Amino acid sequence: CSVSRPGDNYYEQYF. The chain employs TRBV29-1 and TRBJ2-7; D possibly corresponds to TRBD2 (5 bases). The germline V gene encodes CDR1 SQVTM and CDR2 ANQGSEA. Trimming removed 5 bases from V and 3 bases from J, with 20 bases in between. CDR3 size: 15 residues.

V and J are TRBV2 and TRBJ2-7; a weak D match, TRBD2 (5 bases). This CDR3 spans 14 amino acids. CDR1 and CDR2 from the germline V gene are SNHLY and FYNNEI. With 7 bases removed from V and 0 bases from J, the gap between germline ends came to 13 bases. The CDR3 region has the DNA TGTGCCAGCACTCGGGGAAGCCTCTCCTACGAGCAGTACTTC. Encoded protein: CASTRGSLSYEQYF.

This clone was picked up a small number of times. The V gene is TRBV7-2, the J gene TRBJ2-2; D not certain. Germline V gene sequence: CDR1 SGHTA, CDR2 FQGNSA. This CDR3 is built from 14 residues. Trimming left V 0 bases short and J 4 bases short, with 6 bases between. The CDR3 loop reads CASSLARSTGELFF. For the CDR3, the DNA is TGTGCCAGCAGCTTAGCCCGGAGCACCGGGGAGCTGTTTTTT.

V gene TRBV28 combines with J gene TRBJ1-1, with D tentatively TRBD1 (5 bases). The V end was cut by 5 bases, the J end by 1 base, with 14 bases between. This CDR3 has 15 amino acids. From germline, CDR1 is MDHEN and CDR2 SYDVKM. The CDR3 reads CASSQPRQRNTEAFF. The DNA for the CDR3 is TGTGCCAGCAGTCAGCCGAGACAGAGGAACACTGAAGCTTTCTTT.

The CDR3, as DNA: TGTGCCAGCAGCGCGCCTTCGGGACTAGCGGGAGCGGAGACCCAGTACTTC. This translates into CASSAPSGLAGAETQYF. This chain uses TRBV9 with TRBJ2-5; TRBD2 matches 14 bases. Germline V CDR1 and CDR2: SGDLS, YYNGEE. The CDR3 consists of 17 residues. V gave up 3 bases and J gave up 5 bases; unmatched junction bases: 9.

The CDR3 DNA sequence: TGTGCCAGCAGCTCCGTGGGGGGGTGGACTGAAGCTTTCTTT. Amino acids: CASSSVGGWTEAFF. The chain is built from TRBV14 and TRBJ1-1; a possible D gene is TRBD1 (5 bases). Trimming shortened V by 5 bases and J by 5 bases, and 15 bases separated the two germline ends. The germline V gene encodes CDR1 SGHDN and CDR2 FVKESK. The CDR3 consists of 14 residues.

This clone is a singleton in its sample. V gene TRBV5-1 combines with J gene TRBJ2-5; 9 bases match TRBD1. CDR1 is SGHRS, CDR2 YFSETQ, per germline. Trimming removed 3 bases from V and 5 bases from J; junction bases left unmatched: 11. The CDR3 contains 16 residues. CDR3 loop: CASSSLTGGGRETQYF. For the CDR3, the DNA is TGCGCCAGCAGCTCCTTGACAGGGGGAGGTCGGGAGACCCAGTACTTC.

This clone appeared a single time. CDR3 sequence reads: CASSFLGQGRGQPQHF. The CDR3, as DNA: TGTGCCAGCAGTTTCCTCGGACAGGGGAGAGGACAGCCCCAGCATTTT. V is TRBV27 and J is TRBJ1-5; 9 bases match TRBD1. The J segment lost 7 bases and the V segment lost 3 bases, leaving 10 bases of the junction unmatched. The CDR3 covers 16 residues. Germline loops: CDR1 MNHEY, CDR2 SMNVEV (reference sequence).

This chain joins TRBV15 and TRBJ2-3, with 8 bases matching TRBD1. The CDR3 runs to 16 residues. Germline V gene data show CDR1 as LNHNV and CDR2 as YYDKDF (reference sequence). V dropped 3 bases and J dropped 0; count of bases not matched to a gene: 5. CDR3 in DNA: TGTGCCACCAGCAGGTCAGGGGGCGGGAGCACAGATACGCAGTATTTT. Translation: CATSRSGGGSTDTQYF.

The chain combines TRBV5-4 with TRBJ2-3; 13 bases are shared with TRBD2. From germline, CDR1 is SGHNT and CDR2 YYREEE (reference sequence). J gave up 0 bases and V 3 bases, and 1 base lay outside the gene matches. This CDR3 is built from 16 residues. CDR3 DNA: TGTGCCAGCAGCTCGGGACTAGCGGGGAGCACAGATACGCAGTATTTT. It encodes CASSSGLAGSTDTQYF.

V gene TRBV5-1 combines with J gene TRBJ1-2; 7 bases are a match to TRBD1. V was pared by 4 bases and J by 3 bases, with 3 bases of the junction left unmatched. Germline V gene data show CDR1 as SGHRS and CDR2 as YFSETQ. The CDR3 is 13 amino acids. The CDR3 nucleotides are TGCGCCAGCAGCCCTCAGGGGGACTATGGCTACACCTTC. Amino acid sequence: CASSPQGDYGYTF.